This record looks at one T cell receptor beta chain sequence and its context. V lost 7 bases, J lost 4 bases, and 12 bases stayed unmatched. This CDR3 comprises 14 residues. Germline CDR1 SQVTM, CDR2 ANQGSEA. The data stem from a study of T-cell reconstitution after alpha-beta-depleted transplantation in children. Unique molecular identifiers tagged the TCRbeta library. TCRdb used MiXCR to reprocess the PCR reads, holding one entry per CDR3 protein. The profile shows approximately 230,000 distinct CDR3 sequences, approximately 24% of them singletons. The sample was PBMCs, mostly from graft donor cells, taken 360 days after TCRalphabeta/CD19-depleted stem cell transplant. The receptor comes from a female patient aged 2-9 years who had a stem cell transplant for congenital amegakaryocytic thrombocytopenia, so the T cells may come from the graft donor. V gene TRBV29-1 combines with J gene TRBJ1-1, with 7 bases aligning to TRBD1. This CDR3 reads CSACRGTAGTEAFF. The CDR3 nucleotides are TGCAGCGCTTGCCGGGGGACAGCCGGCACTGAAGCTTTCTTT.